Listed below are T cell receptor beta chains from one sample, sequenced in a study of a mutant IDH1 vaccine in newly diagnosed glioma. Sequencing used immunoSEQ multiplex PCR; TCRdb keeps in-frame clones, though not all of them. The table has about 68,000 clones, 60% to 85% seen once. This specimen was PBMCs, taken from a glioma patient treated with radiotherapy, temozolomide or both. The receptors shown here come from a man aged 45-60 years with glioma. CDR3s include the opening cysteine and the closing phenylalanine or tryptophan. Each record gives: D gene, clone size, J gene, V gene, CDR3 DNA, CDR3 protein. The D gene is left open where the match is weak. Not all rows give a size; the values are once, few, many and, for expanded clones, a class.

d_call: NA; clone_size: NA; j_call: TRBJ2-5; v_call: TRBV14; cdr3_nt: TGTGCCAGCAGCCAGAGGGATAGAGGGGAGACCCAGTACTTC; cdr3_aa: CASSQRDRGETQYF
d_call: TRBD2; clone_size: NA; j_call: TRBJ2-7; v_call: TRBV6-5; cdr3_nt: TGTGCCAGCAGGGGGACTATCAAACACCTCGAGCAGTACTTC; cdr3_aa: CASRGTIKHLEQYF
d_call: NA; clone_size: NA; j_call: TRBJ2-7; v_call: TRBV6-1; cdr3_nt: TGTGCCAGCAGTGTCGTAACGGGGTCCTACGAGCAGTACTTC; cdr3_aa: CASSVVTGSYEQYF
d_call: TRBD2; clone_size: NA; j_call: TRBJ2-7; v_call: TRBV30; cdr3_nt: TGTGCCTGGAGTGAGGGACTAGCGGGGGGCGACGAGCAGTACTTC; cdr3_aa: CAWSEGLAGGDEQYF
d_call: NA; clone_size: NA; j_call: TRBJ1-2; v_call: TRBV7-2; cdr3_nt: TGTGCCAGCAACTCCATGGGGGTGGGGTTTAGGGGGGACTTCTATGGCTACACCTTC; cdr3_aa: CASNSMGVGFRGDFYGYTF
d_call: NA; clone_size: NA; j_call: TRBJ1-4; v_call: TRBV27; cdr3_nt: TGTGCCAGCAGTCGCCGGGACTCTAATGAAAAACTGTTTTTT; cdr3_aa: CASSRRDSNEKLFF
d_call: NA; clone_size: NA; j_call: TRBJ1-3; v_call: TRBV2; cdr3_nt: TGTGCCAGCAGTCTTACTGGAAACACCATATATTTT; cdr3_aa: CASSLTGNTIYF
d_call: NA; clone_size: NA; j_call: TRBJ2-7; v_call: TRBV27; cdr3_nt: TGTGCCAGCAGTTTTTCAGGTTCCGAGCAGTACTTC; cdr3_aa: CASSFSGSEQYF
d_call: NA; clone_size: NA; j_call: TRBJ2-2; v_call: TRBV18; cdr3_nt: TGTGCCAGCTCACCACGAGAGAGCGTGGTGACCGGGGAGCTGTTTTTT; cdr3_aa: CASSPRESVVTGELFF
d_call: NA; clone_size: NA; j_call: TRBJ1-5; v_call: TRBV27; cdr3_nt: TGTGCCAGCAGCCTGGAGGGTGGCCATCAGCCCCAGCATTTT; cdr3_aa: CASSLEGGHQPQHF
d_call: NA; clone_size: NA; j_call: TRBJ1-1; v_call: TRBV5-4; cdr3_nt: TGTGCCAGCAGCCCCGACAGGCCCACTGAAGCTTTCTTT; cdr3_aa: CASSPDRPTEAFF
d_call: NA; clone_size: NA; j_call: TRBJ1-2; v_call: TRBV30; cdr3_nt: TGTGCCTGGACGGACAACCACTATGGCTACACCTTC; cdr3_aa: CAWTDNHYGYTF
d_call: TRBD2; clone_size: NA; j_call: TRBJ2-2; v_call: TRBV4-1; cdr3_nt: TGCGCCAGCAGCCCGCTGCGGGGGGAGAACACCGGGGAGCTGTTTTTT; cdr3_aa: CASSPLRGENTGELFF
d_call: TRBD1; clone_size: once; j_call: TRBJ2-7; v_call: TRBV28; cdr3_nt: TGTGCCAGCAGTTTAGGGGCCAGGGGACAGGGAAACGGCGAGCAGTACTTC; cdr3_aa: CASSLGARGQGNGEQYF
d_call: TRBD2; clone_size: few; j_call: TRBJ2-3; v_call: TRBV9; cdr3_nt: TGTGCCAGCAGCGTAGGATGGCGGGGGACAGATACGCAGTATTTT; cdr3_aa: CASSVGWRGTDTQYF
d_call: TRBD2; clone_size: NA; j_call: TRBJ2-5; v_call: TRBV4-2; cdr3_nt: TGTGCCAGCAGCCAAGAGGGGACTAATCAAGAGACCCAGTACTTC; cdr3_aa: CASSQEGTNQETQYF
d_call: NA; clone_size: NA; j_call: TRBJ2-2; v_call: TRBV18; cdr3_nt: TGTGCCAGCTCACCCCGCCGGGGGAGCACCGGGGAGCTGTTTTTT; cdr3_aa: CASSPRRGSTGELFF
d_call: TRBD1; clone_size: NA; j_call: TRBJ1-1; v_call: TRBV6-6; cdr3_nt: TGTGCCAGCAGCCTAACCGGGACAGGGATGAACACTGAAGCTTTCTTT; cdr3_aa: CASSLTGTGMNTEAFF
d_call: NA; clone_size: NA; j_call: TRBJ2-2; v_call: TRBV21-1; cdr3_nt: TGTGCCAGCAGCAAACAGGTGGACACCGGGGAGCTGTTTTTT; cdr3_aa: CASSKQVDTGELFF
d_call: NA; clone_size: NA; j_call: TRBJ2-7; v_call: TRBV7-8; cdr3_nt: TGTGCCAGCAGCTTCGACTACGAGCAGTACTTC; cdr3_aa: CASSFDYEQYF
d_call: TRBD1; clone_size: NA; j_call: TRBJ1-3; v_call: TRBV4-2; cdr3_nt: TGTGCCAGCAGCCAAGACAGGGGGCCTGGAAACACCATATATTTT; cdr3_aa: CASSQDRGPGNTIYF
d_call: NA; clone_size: NA; j_call: TRBJ2-3; v_call: TRBV7-2; cdr3_nt: TGTGCCAGCAGCCCCTCGGCTATGAGGGATACGCAGTATTTT; cdr3_aa: CASSPSAMRDTQYF
d_call: NA; clone_size: NA; j_call: TRBJ1-1; v_call: TRBV27; cdr3_nt: TGTGCCAGCAGTTTCGGAGAGGGGCCTGAAGCTTTCTTT; cdr3_aa: CASSFGEGPEAFF
d_call: NA; clone_size: NA; j_call: TRBJ1-2; v_call: TRBV19; cdr3_nt: TGTGCCAGTAGTATAAGCGGACCCATCGCCTATGGCTACACCTTC; cdr3_aa: CASSISGPIAYGYTF
d_call: TRBD1; clone_size: NA; j_call: TRBJ1-5; v_call: TRBV30; cdr3_nt: TGTGCCTGGGGACAGGGGCGAAGGCAGCCCCAGCATTTT; cdr3_aa: CAWGQGRRQPQHF
d_call: TRBD1; clone_size: few; j_call: TRBJ1-5; v_call: TRBV30; cdr3_nt: TGTGCCTGGAGTGTACCTGGGACAGGGTTTCAGCCCCAGCATTTT; cdr3_aa: CAWSVPGTGFQPQHF
d_call: NA; clone_size: NA; j_call: TRBJ2-7; v_call: TRBV7-9; cdr3_nt: TGTGCCAGCAGCTTATCCGGGGAGCAGTACTTC; cdr3_aa: CASSLSGEQYF
d_call: TRBD2; clone_size: NA; j_call: TRBJ2-3; v_call: TRBV5-4; cdr3_nt: TGTGCCAGCAGCTCCGGGACTAGCGGGGGGCCCCGCACAGATACGCAGTATTTT; cdr3_aa: CASSSGTSGGPRTDTQYF
d_call: TRBD1; clone_size: NA; j_call: TRBJ2-1; v_call: TRBV4-3; cdr3_nt: TGCGCCAGCAGCCAACCCGGACAGGGGGACAATGAGCAGTTCTTC; cdr3_aa: CASSQPGQGDNEQFF
d_call: TRBD1; clone_size: NA; j_call: TRBJ2-5; v_call: TRBV9; cdr3_nt: TGTGCCAGCAGCGTAGGGGGACAGGGTATGGGAGAGACCCAGTACTTC; cdr3_aa: CASSVGGQGMGETQYF
d_call: NA; clone_size: NA; j_call: TRBJ1-6; v_call: TRBV11-2; cdr3_nt: TGTGCCAGCAGCTTAAACGATGTAGGGAATTCACCCCTCCACTTT; cdr3_aa: CASSLNDVGNSPLHF